This record covers a single T cell receptor (beta chain). V shed 1 base, J shed 1 base, and the junction held 1 base outside the gene matches. CDR1 SGHRS and CDR2 YFSETQ come from the germline V gene. The CDR3 has 14 amino acids. The source of the sample is a study of blood T cell repertoires in COVID-19. Participant ages covered about 18 to 89 years across 24 US areas. Donors were grouped by their self-reported clinical history. Using immunoSEQ multiplex PCR, the repertoire was profiled, and TCRdb retains in-frame clones only, with some absent. The table records around 230,000 clones, 80% to 90% of them present only once.

The rearrangement links TRBV5-1 to TRBJ1-1; 7 bases line up with TRBD1. The sequenced material came from PBMCs or T cells enriched from blood (not recorded which). The TCR sequence derives from a woman between 40 and 55 years old with acute COVID-19. The CDR3, as DNA: TGCGCCAGCAGCTTGAACAGGGGGAACACTGAAGCTTTCTTT. Translation: CASSLNRGNTEAFF.